The T cell receptor (beta chain) described here comes from a study of CD8 T cells in Susac syndrome. Trimming stripped 1 base from V and 9 bases from J, with 16 bases between. Germline V gives CDR1 SGHVS, CDR2 FQNEAQ. This CDR3 has 15 amino acids. The RNA input was about 0.45 to 1 ug, and it was reverse transcribed with random hexamers. From the immunoSEQ multiplex PCR reads, TCRdb called clonotypes with MiXCR, one entry per CDR3 protein. The sample lists 40,000 to 55,000 distinct CDR3 sequences, 93% seen once, with roughly 0.5% in the top ten. This receptor was taken from a human donor with multiple sclerosis. The chain couples TRBV7-8 to TRBJ2-1; D may be TRBD1 or TRBD2 (6 bases each). The sequenced sample consisted of CD8+ T cells from PBMCs. CDR3 coding DNA: TGTGCCAGCAGCTTAGTAGGTATCGGGGGCGTTGAGCAGTTCTTC. This codes for CASSLVGIGGVEQFF.